One and the same sample provided the 8 T cell receptor beta chains below, sequenced in a study of blood T cell repertoires in COVID-19 (TCRdb year 2020). Library preparation was by the immunoSEQ multiplex PCR assay. As stored in TCRdb, this immuneACCESS dataset retains in-frame rearrangements with V and J assigned. A fraction of the clones does not appear; measured against another copy, unresolved V genes explain less than half of the discrepancy, and the remainder lacks a known reason. This sample comprises fewer than 400,000 clones, about nine tenths of them detected only once. The biggest ten clones account for 8.9% of the sample. Material: PBMCs or T cells enriched from blood (not recorded which). These receptors came from a woman between 18 and 29 years old who had recovered from COVID-19.

A remark on this clone: One end of the junction does not line up with germline, which may come from a read error. This sequence joins TRBV20-1 and TRBJ2-2; 8 bases are shared with TRBD2. Germline V CDR1 and CDR2: DFQATT, SNEGSKA (reference sequence). CDR3 length: 15 amino acids. In DNA form, the CDR3 reads TGCAGTGCTAGTCTGACGGGAGGGAACACCGGGAAGCTGTTTTTT. Translating gives CSASLTGGNTGKLFF.

V is TRBV7-9 and J is TRBJ1-4; D ambiguous. Germline V gene lookup returns CDR1 SEHNR and CDR2 FQNEAQ (reference sequence). The CDR3 has 15 residues. Trimming shortened V by 3 bases and J by 3 bases, and 11 bases separated the two germline ends. CDR3 coding DNA: TGTGCCAGCAGCTTTGAGGCAGCACCTAATGAAAAACTGTTTTTT. Its translation is CASSFEAAPNEKLFF.

V is TRBV5-4 and J is TRBJ1-1; D is ambiguous. V lost 0 bases, J lost 0 bases, and 24 bases lay in between. The CDR3 consists of 20 residues. Germline loops: CDR1 SGHNT, CDR2 YYREEE (reference sequence). The CDR3 DNA sequence: TGTGCCAGCAGCTTGGGGCGACTCCACCTTCCCGGCTTTATGAACACTGAAGCTTTCTTT. Amino acid sequence: CASSLGRLHLPGFMNTEAFF. The complete variable domain, with remaining parts taken from reference TRBV5-4 and TRBJ1-1, reads ETGVTQSPTHLIKTRGQQVTLRCSSQSGHNTVSWYQQALGQGPQFIFQYYREEENGRGNFPPRFSGLQFPNYSSELNVNALELDDSALYLCASSLGRLHLPGFMNTEAFFGQGTRLTVV.

The chain links TRBV7-2 to TRBJ2-2; D is ambiguous. This CDR3 has 16 amino acids. Germline V CDR1 and CDR2: SGHTA, FQGNSA. V was shortened by 2 bases and J by 4 bases, with 14 bases between the two germline ends. The CDR3: CASSLPLVASTGELFF. The CDR3 coding sequence is TGTGCCAGCAGCTTACCCTTGGTTGCCAGCACCGGGGAGCTGTTTTTT.

This clone was recorded only once. V gene TRBV3-1 (or the pseudogene TRBV3-2) combines with J gene TRBJ2-3, with a tentative D call TRBD2 (7 bases). The V gene's germline CDR1 is LGHDT and CDR2 YNNKEL (reference sequence). There are 17 residues in the CDR3. Trimming took off 2 bases at V and 5 bases at J, with 20 bases between the two ends. As DNA, the CDR3 is TGTGCCAGCAGCCAACGACGGGGGGCCAGTTCCTTAGATACGCAGTATTTT. Encoded protein: CASSQRRGASSLDTQYF.

The J gene is TRBJ2-7, the V gene TRBV15; a weak D match, TRBD1 (8 bases). Germline CDR1 LNHNV, CDR2 YYDKDF (reference sequence). Trimming left V 9 bases short and J 4 bases short, with 16 bases between. This CDR3 is 13 amino acids long. The CDR3 loop is CATETGEGYEQYF. The CDR3 nucleotides are TGTGCCACTGAGACAGGGGAGGGATACGAGCAGTACTTC.

This chain links TRBV9 with TRBJ2-2; D remains ambiguous. This CDR3 has 15 residues. V gave up 3 bases and J gave up 5 bases, with 14 bases separating them. Germline CDR1 and CDR2: SGDLS and YYNGEE. Here the CDR3 reads CASSARPGLTGELFF. In DNA, the CDR3 is TGTGCCAGCAGCGCCCGCCCGGGTTTGACCGGGGAGCTGTTTTTT.

V usage is TRBV7-8 and J usage is TRBJ2-7, with TRBD2 matching 7 bases. In germline, CDR1 is SGHVS, CDR2 FQNEAQ. Losses at the gene ends were 8 bases for V and 5 bases for J; bases not matched to a gene: 12. The CDR3 covers 14 residues. DNA for the CDR3: TGTGCCAGCGGCTCCGGGGGGTCCCCACACGAGCAGTACTTC. Amino acid sequence: CASGSGGSPHEQYF.